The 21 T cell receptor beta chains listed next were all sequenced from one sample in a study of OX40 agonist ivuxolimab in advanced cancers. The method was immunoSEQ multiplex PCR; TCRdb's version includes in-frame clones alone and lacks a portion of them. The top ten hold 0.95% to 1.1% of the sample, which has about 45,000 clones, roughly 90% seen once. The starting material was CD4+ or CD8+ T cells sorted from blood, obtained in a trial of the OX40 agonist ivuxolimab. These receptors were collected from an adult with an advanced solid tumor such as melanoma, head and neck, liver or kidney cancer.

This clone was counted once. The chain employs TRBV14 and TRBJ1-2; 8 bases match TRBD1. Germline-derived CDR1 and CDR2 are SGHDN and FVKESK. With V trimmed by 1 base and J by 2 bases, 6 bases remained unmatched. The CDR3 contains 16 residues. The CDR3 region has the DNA TGTGCCAGCAGCCAAGTGCGGGACAGGCCGAACTATGGCTACACCTTC. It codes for CASSQVRDRPNYGYTF.

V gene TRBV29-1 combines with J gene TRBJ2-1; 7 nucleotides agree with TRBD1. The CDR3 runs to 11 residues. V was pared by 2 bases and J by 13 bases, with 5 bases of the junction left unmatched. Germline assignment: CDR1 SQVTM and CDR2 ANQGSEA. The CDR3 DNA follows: TGCAGCGTTGAATGGGACAGAAGCCAGTTCTTC. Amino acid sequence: CSVEWDRSQFF.

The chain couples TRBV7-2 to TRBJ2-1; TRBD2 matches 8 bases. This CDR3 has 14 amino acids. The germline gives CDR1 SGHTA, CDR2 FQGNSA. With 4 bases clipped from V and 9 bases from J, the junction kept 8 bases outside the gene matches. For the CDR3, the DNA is TGTGCCAGCAGCTCCGAGACTAGCGTGGTTGAGCAGTTCTTC. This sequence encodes CASSSETSVVEQFF.

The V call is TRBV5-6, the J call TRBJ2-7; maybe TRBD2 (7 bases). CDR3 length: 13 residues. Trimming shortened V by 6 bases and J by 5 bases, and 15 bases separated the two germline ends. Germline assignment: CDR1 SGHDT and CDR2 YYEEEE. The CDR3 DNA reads TGTGCCAGCACCCGGGGGGCGCTGGACGAGCAGTACTTC. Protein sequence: CASTRGALDEQYF.

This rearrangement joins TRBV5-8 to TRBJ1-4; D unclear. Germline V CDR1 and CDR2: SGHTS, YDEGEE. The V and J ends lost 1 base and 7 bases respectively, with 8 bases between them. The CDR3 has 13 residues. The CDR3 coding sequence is TGTGCCAGCAGCTTGTATGCGGGTGAAAAACTGTTTTTT. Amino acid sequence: CASSLYAGEKLFF.

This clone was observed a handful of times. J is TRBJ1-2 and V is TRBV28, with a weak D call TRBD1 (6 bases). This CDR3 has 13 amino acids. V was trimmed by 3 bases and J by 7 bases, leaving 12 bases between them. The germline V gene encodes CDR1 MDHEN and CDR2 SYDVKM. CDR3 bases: TGTGCCAGCAGTTTCTCAGGGGTTCCTGGCTACACCTTC. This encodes CASSFSGVPGYTF.

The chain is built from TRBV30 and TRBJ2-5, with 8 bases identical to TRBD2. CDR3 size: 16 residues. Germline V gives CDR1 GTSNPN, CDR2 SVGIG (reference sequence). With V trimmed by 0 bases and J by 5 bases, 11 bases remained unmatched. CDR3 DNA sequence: TGTGCCTGGAGTGTGACTAGCGCGAGATGGTGGGAGACCCAGTACTTC. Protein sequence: CAWSVTSARWWETQYF.

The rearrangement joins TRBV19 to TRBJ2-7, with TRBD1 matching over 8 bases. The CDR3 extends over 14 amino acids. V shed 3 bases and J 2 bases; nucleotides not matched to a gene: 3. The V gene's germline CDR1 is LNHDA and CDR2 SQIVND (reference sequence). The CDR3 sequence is CASSIRTGTYEQYF. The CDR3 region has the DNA TGTGCCAGTAGTATCAGGACAGGGACCTACGAGCAGTACTTC.

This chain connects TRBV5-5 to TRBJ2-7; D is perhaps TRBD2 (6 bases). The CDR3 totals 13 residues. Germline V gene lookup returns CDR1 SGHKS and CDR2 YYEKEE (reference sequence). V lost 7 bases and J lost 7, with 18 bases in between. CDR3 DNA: TGTGCCAGCCTGTTGGAGGGAATCGGTGAGCAGTACTTC. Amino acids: CASLLEGIGEQYF.

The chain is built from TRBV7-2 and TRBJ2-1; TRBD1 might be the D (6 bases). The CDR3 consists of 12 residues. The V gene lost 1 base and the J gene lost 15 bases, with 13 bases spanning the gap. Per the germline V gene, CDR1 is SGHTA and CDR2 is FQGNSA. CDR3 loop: CASSLVRGRAFF. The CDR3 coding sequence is TGTGCCAGCAGCTTAGTCAGGGGACGGGCGTTCTTC.

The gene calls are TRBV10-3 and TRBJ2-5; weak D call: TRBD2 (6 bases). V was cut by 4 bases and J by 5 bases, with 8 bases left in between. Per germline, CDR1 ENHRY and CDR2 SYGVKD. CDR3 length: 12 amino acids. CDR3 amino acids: CAISASEETQYF. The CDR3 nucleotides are TGTGCCATCAGTGCTAGCGAGGAGACCCAGTACTTC.

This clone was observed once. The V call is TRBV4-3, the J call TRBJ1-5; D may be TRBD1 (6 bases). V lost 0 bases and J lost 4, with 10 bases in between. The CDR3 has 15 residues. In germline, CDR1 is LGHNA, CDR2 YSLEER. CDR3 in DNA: TGCGCCAGCAGCCAAGACTACCAGGGGAATCAGCCCCAGCATTTT. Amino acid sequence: CASSQDYQGNQPQHF.

The CDR3 loop reads CASSQGASGIRNEQFF. CDR3 in DNA: TGTGCCAGCAGTCAGGGGGCTAGCGGGATCAGGAATGAGCAGTTCTTC. The chain recombines TRBV7-9 with TRBJ2-1, with D perhaps TRBD2 (9 bases). This CDR3 region has 16 residues. The V and J ends lost 6 bases and 7 bases respectively, with 22 bases between them. The germline CDR1 and CDR2 sequences are SEHNR and FQNEAQ (reference sequence).

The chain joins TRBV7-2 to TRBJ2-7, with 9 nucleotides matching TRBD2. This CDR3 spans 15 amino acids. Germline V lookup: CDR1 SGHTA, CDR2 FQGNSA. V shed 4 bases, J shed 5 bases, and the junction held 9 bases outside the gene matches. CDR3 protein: CASSSPLSGSDEQYF. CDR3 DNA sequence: TGTGCCAGCAGCTCCCCACTTAGCGGGAGCGACGAGCAGTACTTC.

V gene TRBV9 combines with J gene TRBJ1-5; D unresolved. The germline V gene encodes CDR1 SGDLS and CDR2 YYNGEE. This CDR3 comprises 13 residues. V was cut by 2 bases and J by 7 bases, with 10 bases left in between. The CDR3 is CASSVDSGQPQHF. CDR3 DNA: TGTGCCAGCAGCGTCGATTCCGGACAGCCCCAGCATTTT.

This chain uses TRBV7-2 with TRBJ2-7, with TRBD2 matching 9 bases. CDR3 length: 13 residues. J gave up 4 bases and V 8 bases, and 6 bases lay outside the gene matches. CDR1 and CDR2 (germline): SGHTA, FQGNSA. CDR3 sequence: CASRPSGMYEQYF. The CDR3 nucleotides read TGTGCCAGCCGCCCTAGCGGGATGTACGAGCAGTACTTC.

The CDR3 protein is CASSFQTGGFTEAFF. CDR3 coding DNA: TGTGCCAGCAGTTTCCAAACAGGGGGCTTCACTGAAGCTTTCTTT. The chain joins TRBV28 to TRBJ1-1, with 9 bases matching TRBD1. The CDR3 extends over 15 amino acids. Germline V gene data show CDR1 as MDHEN and CDR2 as SYDVKM. The V segment lost 3 bases and the J segment 4 bases; nucleotides outside the gene matches: 6. Full variable domain (missing parts from reference TRBV28 and TRBJ1-1): DVKVTQSSRYLVKRTGEKVFLECVQDMDHENMFWYRQDPGLGLRLIYFSYDVKMKEKGDIPEGYSVSREKKERFSLILESASTNQTSMYLCASSFQTGGFTEAFFGQGTRLTVV.

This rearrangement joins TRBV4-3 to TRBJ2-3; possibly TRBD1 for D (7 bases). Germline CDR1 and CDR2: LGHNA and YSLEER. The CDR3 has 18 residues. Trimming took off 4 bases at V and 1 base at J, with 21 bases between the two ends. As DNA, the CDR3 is TGCGCCAGCAGCCTCAGGGGGGCCGGGGAAAGAGGCACAGATACGCAGTATTTT. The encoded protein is CASSLRGAGERGTDTQYF.

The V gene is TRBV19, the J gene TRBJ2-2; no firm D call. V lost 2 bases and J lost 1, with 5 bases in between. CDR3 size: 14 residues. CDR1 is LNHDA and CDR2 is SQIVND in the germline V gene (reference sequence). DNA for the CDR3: TGTGCCAGTAGTATATGGGAGAACACCGGGGAGCTGTTTTTT. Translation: CASSIWENTGELFF.

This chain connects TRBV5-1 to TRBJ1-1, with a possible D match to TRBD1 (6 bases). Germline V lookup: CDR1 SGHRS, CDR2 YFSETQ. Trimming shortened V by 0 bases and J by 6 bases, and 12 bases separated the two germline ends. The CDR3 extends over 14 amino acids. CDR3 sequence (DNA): TGCGCCAGCAGCTTGGAGGTAGGGGGGGCTGAAGCTTTCTTT. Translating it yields CASSLEVGGAEAFF. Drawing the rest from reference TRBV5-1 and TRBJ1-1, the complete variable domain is KAGVTQTPRYLIKTRGQQVTLSCSPISGHRSVSWYQQTPGQGLQFLFEYFSETQRNKGNFPGRFSGRQFSNSRSEMNVSTLELGDSALYLCASSLEVGGAEAFFGQGTRLTVV.

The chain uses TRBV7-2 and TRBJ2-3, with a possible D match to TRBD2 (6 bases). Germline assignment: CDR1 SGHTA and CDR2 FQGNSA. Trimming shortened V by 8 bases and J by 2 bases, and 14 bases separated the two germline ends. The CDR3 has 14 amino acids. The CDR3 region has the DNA TGTGCCAGCCGTCGAGTGCGGGACACAGATACGCAGTATTTT. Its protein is CASRRVRDTDTQYF.